This T cell receptor beta chain was captured by sequencing in a study of glioma-infiltrating T cells. Study-wide points: Tissue-blood divergence was below expectation in non-neoplastic patients, above in gliomas. CDR3 overlap between tissue and blood was very small.

The iRepertoire nested amplicon-rescue multiplex PCR amplified TCR alpha and beta CDR3s from RNA. For one-step reverse transcription and amplification, 100-400 ng of tissue mRNA or PBMC total RNA was used. One entry per CDR3 protein, called by TCRdb with MiXCR from the multiplex PCR reads. The sample has roughly 42,000 distinct CDR3 sequences, 20% to 25% seen once. This clonotype was seen at least ten times. Its matching antigen is unknown. The length of the CDR3 is 14 residues. Germline V CDR1 and CDR2: SGHNT, YENEEA. V lost 5 bases to trimming and J lost 5 bases, with 15 bases between them. This chain joins TRBV11-3 and TRBJ2-5, with D perhaps matching TRBD2 (5 bases). The sequence came from a human donor with low-grade glioma or glioblastoma, undergoing nonglioma brain surgery, or in good health (not recorded which). The sequenced material came from glioma tissue, nonneoplastic brain tissue, or PBMCs (not recorded which). CDR3 amino acids: CASSPPGMPETQYF. The CDR3, as DNA: TGTGCCAGCAGCCCGCCGGGGATGCCGGAGACCCAGTACTTC.